This T cell receptor beta chain was captured by sequencing in a study of OX40 agonist ivuxolimab in advanced cancers. TCRdb's copy holds only in-frame clones and misses some; the assay was immunoSEQ multiplex PCR. The top ten clones hold more than 2% of a sample with some 80,000 clones, about 85% of them seen once. This CDR3 comprises 16 residues. The V gene's germline CDR1 is SGHAT and CDR2 FQNNGV. V was pared by 2 bases and J by 10 bases, with 9 bases of the junction left unmatched. Blood sampling took place at baseline, cycle 4 day 1, and cycle 7 day 1. The genes are TRBV11-2 and TRBJ2-1, with 12 bases lining up with TRBD2. The receptor's source is an adult with an advanced solid tumor such as melanoma, head and neck, liver or kidney cancer. The input for sequencing was CD4+ or CD8+ T cells sorted from blood, taken in a trial of the OX40 agonist ivuxolimab. CDR3 sequence (DNA): TGTGCCAGCAGCTTATTTCGGCTAGCGGGGGGGCAGGAGCAGTTCTTC. Its protein is CASSLFRLAGGQEQFF.